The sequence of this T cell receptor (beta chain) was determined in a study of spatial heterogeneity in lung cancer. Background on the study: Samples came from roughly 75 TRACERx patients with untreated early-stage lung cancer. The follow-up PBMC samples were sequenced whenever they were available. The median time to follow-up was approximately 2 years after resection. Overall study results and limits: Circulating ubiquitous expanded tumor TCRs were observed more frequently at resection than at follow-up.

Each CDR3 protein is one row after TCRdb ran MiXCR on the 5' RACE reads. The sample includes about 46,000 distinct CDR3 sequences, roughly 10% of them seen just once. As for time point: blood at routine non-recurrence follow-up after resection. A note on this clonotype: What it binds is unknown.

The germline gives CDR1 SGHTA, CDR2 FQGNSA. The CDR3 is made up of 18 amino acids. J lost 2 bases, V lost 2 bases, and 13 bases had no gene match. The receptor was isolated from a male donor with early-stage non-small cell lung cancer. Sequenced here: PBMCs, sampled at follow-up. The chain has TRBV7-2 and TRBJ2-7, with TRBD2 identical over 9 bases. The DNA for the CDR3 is TGTGCCAGCAGCTTAATCGGCGGGGGGGCCGTGACCGCCTACGAGCAGTACTTC. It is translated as CASSLIGGGAVTAYEQYF.